This TCR beta chain appears in the sequencing data of a study of response to subunit inactivated influenza vaccine. Findings and limits, study-wide: Seasonal influenza vaccination, on each occasion, was suggested by the authors to recruit few new T cells.

Using its own MiXCR run on the RT-PCR reads, TCRdb lists one record per CDR3 protein. The data contain 500,000 to 600,000 distinct CDR3 sequences, about 11% of them singletons. In this sample, this clonotype turned up a few times. Its antigen is unidentified. Germline V CDR1 and CDR2: SGHTA, FQGNSA. CDR3 length: 17 residues. Trimming left V 1 base short and J 11 bases short, with 21 bases between. These same data were also listed under a study on T cells expressing NK-cell markers. From that report: Template switching by 5'RACE with UMIs generated the TCR beta cDNA.

The specimen was PBMCs from blood, collected on the day of vaccination. The chain has TRBV7-2 and TRBJ1-6; a weak D match, TRBD1 (6 bases). This TCR was sampled from a man aged 50 to 59 who received an inactivated influenza vaccine. The CDR3 nucleotides are TGTGCCAGCAGCTTAGTATCGGCTGCGCAGGGGATAGCACCCCTCCACTTT. This codes for CASSLVSAAQGIAPLHF. Looking up the rest from reference TRBV7-2 and TRBJ1-6 gives the full variable domain: GAGVSQSPSNKVTEKGKDVELRCDPISGHTALYWYRQSLGQGLEFLIYFQGNSAPDKSGLPSDRFSAERTGGSVSTLTIQRTQQEDSAVYLCASSLVSAAQGIAPLHFGNGTRLTVT.